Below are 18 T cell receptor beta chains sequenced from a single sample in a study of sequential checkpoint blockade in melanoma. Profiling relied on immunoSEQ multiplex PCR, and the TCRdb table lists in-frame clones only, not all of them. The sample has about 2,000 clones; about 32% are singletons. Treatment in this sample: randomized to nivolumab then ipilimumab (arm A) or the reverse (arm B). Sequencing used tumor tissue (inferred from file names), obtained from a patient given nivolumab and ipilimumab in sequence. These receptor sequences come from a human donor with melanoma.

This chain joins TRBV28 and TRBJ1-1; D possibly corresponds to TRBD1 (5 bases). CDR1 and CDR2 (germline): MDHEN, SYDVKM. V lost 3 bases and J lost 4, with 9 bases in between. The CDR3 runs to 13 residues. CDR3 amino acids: CASSLSGPTEAFF. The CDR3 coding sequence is TGTGCCAGCAGTTTGTCAGGGCCCACTGAAGCTTTCTTT. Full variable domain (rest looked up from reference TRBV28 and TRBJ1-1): DVKVTQSSRYLVKRTGEKVFLECVQDMDHENMFWYRQDPGLGLRLIYFSYDVKMKEKGDIPEGYSVSREKKERFSLILESASTNQTSMYLCASSLSGPTEAFFGQGTRLTVV.

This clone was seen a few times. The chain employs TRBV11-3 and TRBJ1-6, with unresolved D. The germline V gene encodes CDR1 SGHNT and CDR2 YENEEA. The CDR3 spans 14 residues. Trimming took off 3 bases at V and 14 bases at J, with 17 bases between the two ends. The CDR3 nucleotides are TGTGCCAGCAGCTTTAAGATGCGAGACCTAACCCTCCACTTT. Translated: CASSFKMRDLTLHF.

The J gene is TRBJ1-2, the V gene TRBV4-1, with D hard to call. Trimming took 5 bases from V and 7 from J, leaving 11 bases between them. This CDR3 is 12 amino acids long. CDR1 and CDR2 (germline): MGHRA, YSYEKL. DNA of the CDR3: TGCGCCAGCAGCTTGGGAGGGTTTGGCTACACCTTC. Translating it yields CASSLGGFGYTF.

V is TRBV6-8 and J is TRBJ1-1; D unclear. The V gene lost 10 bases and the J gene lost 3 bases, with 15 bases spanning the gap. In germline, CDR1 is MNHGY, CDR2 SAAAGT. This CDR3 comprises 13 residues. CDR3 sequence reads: CATSRVMDTEAFF. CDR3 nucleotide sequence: TGTGCCACCTCAAGGGTCATGGACACTGAAGCTTTCTTT.

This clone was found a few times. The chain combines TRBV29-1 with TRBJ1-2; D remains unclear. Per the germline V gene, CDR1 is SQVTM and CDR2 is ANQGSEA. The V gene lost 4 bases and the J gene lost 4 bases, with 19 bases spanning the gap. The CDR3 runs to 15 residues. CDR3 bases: TGCAGCGTTGCCCTCCGTGGGAAGCTCGCCTATGGCTACACCTTC. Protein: CSVALRGKLAYGYTF.

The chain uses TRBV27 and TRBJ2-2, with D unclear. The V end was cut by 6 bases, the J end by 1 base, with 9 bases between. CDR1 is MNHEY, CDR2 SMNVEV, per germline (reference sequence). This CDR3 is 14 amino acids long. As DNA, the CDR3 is TGTGCCAGCAGACTGACGGAGAACACCGGGGAGCTGTTTTTT. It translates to CASRLTENTGELFF.

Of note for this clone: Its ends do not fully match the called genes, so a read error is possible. CDR3 sequence reads: CASSPLIPVGQGLMEAGTINHF. The CDR3 nucleotides are TGTGCCAGCTCACCACTGATCCCCGTCGGACAGGGCCTGATGGAAGCGGGGACGATAAACCACTTC. The chain is built from TRBV18 and TRBJ2-7; D possibly corresponds to TRBD1 (8 bases). Germline V gives CDR1 KGHSH, CDR2 LQKENI. The CDR3 runs to 22 residues.

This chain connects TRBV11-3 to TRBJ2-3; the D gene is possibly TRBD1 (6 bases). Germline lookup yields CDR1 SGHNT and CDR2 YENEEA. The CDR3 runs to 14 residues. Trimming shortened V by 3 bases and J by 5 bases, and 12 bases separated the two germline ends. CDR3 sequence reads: CASSFSGVVDTQYF. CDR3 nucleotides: TGTGCCAGCAGCTTTTCAGGGGTCGTAGATACGCAGTATTTT.

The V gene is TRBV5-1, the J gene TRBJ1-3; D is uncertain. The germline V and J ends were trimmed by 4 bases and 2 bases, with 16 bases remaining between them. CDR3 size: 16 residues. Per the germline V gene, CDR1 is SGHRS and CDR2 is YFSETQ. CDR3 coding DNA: TGCGCCAGCAGCCCGGAACCCGGAGTCGCTGGAAACACCATATATTTT. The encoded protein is CASSPEPGVAGNTIYF.

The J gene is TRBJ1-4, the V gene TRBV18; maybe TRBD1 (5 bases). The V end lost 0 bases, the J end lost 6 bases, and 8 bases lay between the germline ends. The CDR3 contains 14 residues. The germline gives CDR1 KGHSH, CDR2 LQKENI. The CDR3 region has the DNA TGTGCCAGCTCACCACCGGGGGGGGATGAAAAACTGTTTTTT. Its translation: CASSPPGGDEKLFF.

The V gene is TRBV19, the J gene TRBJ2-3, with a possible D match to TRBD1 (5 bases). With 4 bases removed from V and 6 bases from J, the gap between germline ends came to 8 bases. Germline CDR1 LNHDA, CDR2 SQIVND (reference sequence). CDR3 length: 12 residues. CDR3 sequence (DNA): TGTGCCAGTAGTAGACAGAGTGATACGCAGTATTTT. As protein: CASSRQSDTQYF. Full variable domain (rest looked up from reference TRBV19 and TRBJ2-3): DGGITQSPKYLFRKEGQNVTLSCEQNLNHDAMYWYRQDPGQGLRLIYYSQIVNDFQKGDIAEGYSVSREKKESFPLTVTSAQKNPTAFYLCASSRQSDTQYFGPGTRLTVL.

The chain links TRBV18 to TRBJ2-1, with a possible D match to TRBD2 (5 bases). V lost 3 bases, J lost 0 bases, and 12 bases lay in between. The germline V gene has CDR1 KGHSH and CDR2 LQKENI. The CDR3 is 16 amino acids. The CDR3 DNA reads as TGTGCCAGCTCACCCTTACTAGTTCCCTCCTACAATGAGCAGTTCTTC. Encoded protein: CASSPLLVPSYNEQFF.

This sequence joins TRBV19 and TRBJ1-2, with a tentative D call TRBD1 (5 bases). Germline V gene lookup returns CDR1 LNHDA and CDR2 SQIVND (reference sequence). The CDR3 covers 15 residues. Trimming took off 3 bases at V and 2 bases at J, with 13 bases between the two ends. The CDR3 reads CASSIDKGFNYGYTF. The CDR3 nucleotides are TGTGCCAGTAGTATTGATAAGGGGTTCAACTATGGCTACACCTTC.

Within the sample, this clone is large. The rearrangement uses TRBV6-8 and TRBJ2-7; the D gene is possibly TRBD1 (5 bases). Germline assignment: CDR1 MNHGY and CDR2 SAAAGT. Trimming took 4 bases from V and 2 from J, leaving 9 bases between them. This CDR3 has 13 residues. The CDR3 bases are TGTGCCAGCAGTTCCCAGGGCACCTACGAGCAGTACTTC. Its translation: CASSSQGTYEQYF.

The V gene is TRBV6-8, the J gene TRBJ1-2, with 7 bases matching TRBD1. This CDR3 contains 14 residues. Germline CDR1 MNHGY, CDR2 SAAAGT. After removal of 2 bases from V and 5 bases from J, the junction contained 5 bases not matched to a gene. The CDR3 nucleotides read TGTGCCAGCAGTTACGACAGGGCGCCGTATGGCTACACCTTC. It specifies CASSYDRAPYGYTF.

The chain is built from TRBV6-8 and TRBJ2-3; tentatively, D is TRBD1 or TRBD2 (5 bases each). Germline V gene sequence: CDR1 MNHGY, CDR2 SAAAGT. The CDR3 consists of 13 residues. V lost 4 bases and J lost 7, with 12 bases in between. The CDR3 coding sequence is TGTGCCAGCAGTTTTAGCAGGGAGAATACGCAGTATTTT. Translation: CASSFSRENTQYF.

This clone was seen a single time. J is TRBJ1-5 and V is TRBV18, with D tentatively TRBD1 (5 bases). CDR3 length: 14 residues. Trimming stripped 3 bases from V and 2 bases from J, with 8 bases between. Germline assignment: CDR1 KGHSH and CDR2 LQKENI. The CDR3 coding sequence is TGTGCCAGCTCACCGGGGGGGGGCAATCAGCCCCAGCATTTT. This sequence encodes CASSPGGGNQPQHF. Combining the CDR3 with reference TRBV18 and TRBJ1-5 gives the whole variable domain NAGVMQNPRHLVRRRGQEARLRCSPMKGHSHVYWYRQLPEEGLKFMVYLQKENIIDESGMPKERFSAEFPKEGPSILRIQQVVRGDSAAYFCASSPGGGNQPQHFGDGTRLSIL.

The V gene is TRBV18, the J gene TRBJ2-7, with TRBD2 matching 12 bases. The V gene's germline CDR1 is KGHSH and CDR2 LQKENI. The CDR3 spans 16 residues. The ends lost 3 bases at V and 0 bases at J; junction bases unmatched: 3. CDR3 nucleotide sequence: TGTGCCAGCTCACCCCTAGCGGGGGGGAGCTCCTACGAGCAGTACTTC. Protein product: CASSPLAGGSSYEQYF.